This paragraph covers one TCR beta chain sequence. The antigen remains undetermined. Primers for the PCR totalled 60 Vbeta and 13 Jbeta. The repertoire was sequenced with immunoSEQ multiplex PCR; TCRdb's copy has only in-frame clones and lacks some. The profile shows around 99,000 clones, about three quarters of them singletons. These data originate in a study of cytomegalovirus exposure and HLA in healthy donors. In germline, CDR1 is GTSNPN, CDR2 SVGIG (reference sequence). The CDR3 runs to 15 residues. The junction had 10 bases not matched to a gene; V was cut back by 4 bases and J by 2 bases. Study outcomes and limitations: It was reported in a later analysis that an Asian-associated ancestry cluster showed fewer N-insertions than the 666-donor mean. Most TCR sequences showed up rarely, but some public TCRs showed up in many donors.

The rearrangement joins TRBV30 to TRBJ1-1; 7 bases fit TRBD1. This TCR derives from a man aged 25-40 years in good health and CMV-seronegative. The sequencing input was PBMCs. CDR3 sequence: CAWTRGLGANTEAFF. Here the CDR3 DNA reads TGTGCCTGGACTAGGGGGCTGGGCGCAAACACTGAAGCTTTCTTT.